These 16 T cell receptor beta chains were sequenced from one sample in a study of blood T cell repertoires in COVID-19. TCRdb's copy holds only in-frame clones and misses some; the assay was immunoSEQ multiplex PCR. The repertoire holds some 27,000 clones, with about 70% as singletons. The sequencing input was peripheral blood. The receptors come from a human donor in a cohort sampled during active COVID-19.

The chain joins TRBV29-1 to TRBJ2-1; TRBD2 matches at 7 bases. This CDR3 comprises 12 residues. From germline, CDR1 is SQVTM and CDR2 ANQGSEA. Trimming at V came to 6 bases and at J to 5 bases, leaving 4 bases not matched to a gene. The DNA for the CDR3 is TGCAGCGTCAGACTAGCTCACAATGAGCAGTTCTTC. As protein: CSVRLAHNEQFF.

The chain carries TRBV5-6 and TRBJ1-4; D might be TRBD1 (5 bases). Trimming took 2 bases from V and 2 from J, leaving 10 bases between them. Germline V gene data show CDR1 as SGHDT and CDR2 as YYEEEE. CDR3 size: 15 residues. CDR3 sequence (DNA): TGTGCCAGCAGCTTTCAGGGTCCGACTAATGAAAAACTGTTTTTT. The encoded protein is CASSFQGPTNEKLFF.

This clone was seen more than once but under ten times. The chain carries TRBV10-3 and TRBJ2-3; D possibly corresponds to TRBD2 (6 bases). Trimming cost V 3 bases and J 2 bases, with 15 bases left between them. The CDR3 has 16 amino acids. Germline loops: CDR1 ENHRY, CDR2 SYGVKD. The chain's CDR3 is CAISDRRGTLTDTQYF. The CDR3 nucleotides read TGTGCCATCAGTGACCGACGGGGGACTCTCACAGATACGCAGTATTTT.

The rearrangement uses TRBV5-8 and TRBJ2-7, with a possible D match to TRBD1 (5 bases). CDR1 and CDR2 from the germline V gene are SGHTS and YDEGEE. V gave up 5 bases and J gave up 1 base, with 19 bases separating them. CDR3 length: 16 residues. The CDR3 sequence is CASRQLRVQGSYEQYF. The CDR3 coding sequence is TGTGCCAGCAGGCAGCTCCGGGTCCAGGGATCCTACGAGCAGTACTTC.

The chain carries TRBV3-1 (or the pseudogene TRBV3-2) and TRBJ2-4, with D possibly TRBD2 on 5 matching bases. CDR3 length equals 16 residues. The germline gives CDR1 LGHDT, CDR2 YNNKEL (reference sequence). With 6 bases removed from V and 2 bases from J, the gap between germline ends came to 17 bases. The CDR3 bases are TGTGCCAGCAGTCCCGAGCTGAGGGTTACCAAAAACATTCAGTACTTC. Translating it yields CASSPELRVTKNIQYF.

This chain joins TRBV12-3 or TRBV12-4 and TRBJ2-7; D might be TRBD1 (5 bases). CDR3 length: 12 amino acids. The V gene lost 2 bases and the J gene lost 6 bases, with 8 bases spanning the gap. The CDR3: CASSLSGSEQYF. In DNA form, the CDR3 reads TGTGCCAGCAGTTTATCAGGGTCCGAGCAGTACTTC.

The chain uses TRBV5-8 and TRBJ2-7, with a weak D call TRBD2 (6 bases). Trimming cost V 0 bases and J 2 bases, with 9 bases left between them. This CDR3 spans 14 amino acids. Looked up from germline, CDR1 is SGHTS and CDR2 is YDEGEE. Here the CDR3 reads CASSLVGGTYEQYF. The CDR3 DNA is TGTGCCAGCAGCTTGGTTGGCGGGACCTACGAGCAGTACTTC.

The CDR3 sequence: CASSHYPMGDRATNYGYTF. In DNA form, the CDR3 reads TGTGCCAGCAGCCACTACCCGATGGGGGACAGGGCCACAAACTATGGCTACACCTTC. The chain uses TRBV3-1 (or the pseudogene TRBV3-2) and TRBJ1-2; the match to TRBD1 covers 9 bases. V gave up 3 bases and J gave up 2 bases; unmatched junction bases: 16. Germline CDR1 and CDR2: LGHDT and YNNKEL (reference sequence). This CDR3 has 19 residues.

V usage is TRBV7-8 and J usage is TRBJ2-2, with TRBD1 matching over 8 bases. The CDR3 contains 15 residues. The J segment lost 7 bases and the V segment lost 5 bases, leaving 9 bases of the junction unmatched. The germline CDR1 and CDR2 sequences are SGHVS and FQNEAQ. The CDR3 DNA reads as TGTGCCAGCAGCATAAGGACAGGGAGCGACGGGGAGCTGTTTTTT. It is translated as CASSIRTGSDGELFF. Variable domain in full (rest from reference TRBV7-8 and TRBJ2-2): GAGVSQSPRYKVAKRGQDVALRCDPISGHVSLFWYQQALGQGPEFLTYFQNEAQLDKSGLPSDRFFAERPEGSVSTLKIQRTQQEDSAVYLCASSIRTGSDGELFFGEGSRLTVL.

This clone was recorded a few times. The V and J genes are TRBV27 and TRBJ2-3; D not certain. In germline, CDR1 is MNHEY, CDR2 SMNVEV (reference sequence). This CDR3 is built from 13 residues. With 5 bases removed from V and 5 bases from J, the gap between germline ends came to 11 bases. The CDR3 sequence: CASSPDRGDTQYF. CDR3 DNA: TGTGCCAGCAGTCCGGATAGAGGAGATACGCAGTATTTT.

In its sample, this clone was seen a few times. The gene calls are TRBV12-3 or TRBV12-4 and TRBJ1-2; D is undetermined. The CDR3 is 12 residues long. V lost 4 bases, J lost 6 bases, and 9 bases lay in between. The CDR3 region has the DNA TGTGCCAGCAGTTATTCCAGTAATGGCTACACCTTC. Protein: CASSYSSNGYTF.

CDR3 residues: CASSPGTGESGYTF. Written as DNA, the CDR3 is TGTGCCAGCTCACCAGGGACAGGGGAATCTGGCTACACCTTC. This chain links TRBV18 with TRBJ1-2; 10 bases agree with TRBD1. The CDR3 consists of 14 residues. The germline V gene has CDR1 KGHSH and CDR2 LQKENI. V was pared by 2 bases and J by 7 bases, with 4 bases of the junction left unmatched.

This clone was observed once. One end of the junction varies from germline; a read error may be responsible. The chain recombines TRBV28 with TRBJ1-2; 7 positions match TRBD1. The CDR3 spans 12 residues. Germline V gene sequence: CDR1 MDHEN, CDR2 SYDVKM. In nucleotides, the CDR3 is TGTGCCAGCGGTTTAAGGGGGCATGGCTACACCTTC. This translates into CASGLRGHGYTF.

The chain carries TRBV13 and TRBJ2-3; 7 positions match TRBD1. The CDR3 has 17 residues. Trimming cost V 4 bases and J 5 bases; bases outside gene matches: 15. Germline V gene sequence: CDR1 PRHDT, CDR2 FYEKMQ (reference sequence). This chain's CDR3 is CASSSNPGRGFRDTQYF. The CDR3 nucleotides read TGTGCCAGCAGCTCAAACCCCGGCAGGGGGTTTAGAGATACGCAGTATTTT.

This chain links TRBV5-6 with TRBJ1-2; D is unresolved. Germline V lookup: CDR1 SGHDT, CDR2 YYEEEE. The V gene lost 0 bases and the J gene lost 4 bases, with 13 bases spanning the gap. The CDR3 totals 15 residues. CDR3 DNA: TGTGCCAGCAGCTTGGCCCTACAGAAACTCTATGGCTACACCTTC. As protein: CASSLALQKLYGYTF. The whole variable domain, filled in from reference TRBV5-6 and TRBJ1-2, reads DAGVTQSPTHLIKTRGQQVTLRCSPKSGHDTVSWYQQALGQGPQFIFQYYEEEERQRGNFPDRFSGHQFPNYSSELNVNALLLGDSALYLCASSLALQKLYGYTFGSGTRLTVV.

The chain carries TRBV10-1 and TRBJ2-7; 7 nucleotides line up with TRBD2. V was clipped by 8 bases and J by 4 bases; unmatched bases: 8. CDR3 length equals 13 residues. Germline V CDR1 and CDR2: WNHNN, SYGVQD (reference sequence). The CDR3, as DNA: TGCGCCAGCTCCATCGGGCGGGGGTACGAGCAGTACTTC. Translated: CASSIGRGYEQYF.